This is a list of T cell receptor beta chains from one sample in a study of CD8+CD57+ T cells in acquired aplastic anemia. TCRdb redid the calling of the reads with MiXCR, one entry per CDR3 protein. Among 200,000 or so distinct CDR3 sequences listed, less than 65% were seen once. The specimen sequenced was sorted CD4+, CD8+, or CD8+CD57+ T cells (not recorded which) from PBMCs. The receptors shown here come from a human donor with severe aplastic anemia or a healthy control (not recorded which). The conserved cysteine and the conserved F or W are not part of the CDR3 here. Clone sizes are given selectively: once, few, many, or a class where the clone is expanded.

j_call v_call clone_size cdr3_aa
TRBJ2-3 TRBV19 few ASSPKMSTDTQY
TRBJ1-6 TRBV30 many AWSDTGISPLH
TRBJ2-1 TRBV15 few ATSTGNSYNEQF
TRBJ1-4 TRBV2 . ASILDRGPAEKLS
TRBJ2-1 TRBV10-3 few ASSYDYPGTSGGPSSYNEQF
TRBJ2-7 TRBV19 once ASSETGFDYEQY
TRBJ2-3 TRBV5-6 few ASSLVPGVTDTQY
TRBJ1-6 TRBV7-2 . ASSQDWAYNSPLH
TRBJ2-3 TRBV20-1 . SARLREVTDTQY
TRBJ1-2 TRBV20-1 many SAFQDRAANYGYT
TRBJ2-7 TRBV14 . ASSQDGPYEQY
TRBJ2-3 TRBV20-1 many SARTPPLAGLAGGPSTDTQY
TRBJ2-2 TRBV24-1 . ATSDWGTANTGELF
. TRBV11-1 once ASSLTGVDNEQY
TRBJ1-4 TRBV2 . ASTEGGRREKLF
TRBJ1-2 TRBV7-3 few ASSNRGQYGYT
TRBJ1-6 TRBV5-6 . ASSLPRTDPNSPLH
TRBJ2-5 TRBV7-2 . ASSLSRGAETQY
TRBJ2-7 TRBV2 few ASSGEGAEQY
TRBJ2-1 TRBV7-8 . ASSLGLAGGRSYNEQF
TRBJ1-2 TRBV9 . ASGDRGIVGNT
TRBJ1-6 TRBV7-9 once ASSLDVQRLNSPLH
TRBJ1-4 TRBV7-6 . ASSPLGLQPRGNEKLF
TRBJ2-1 TRBV19 . ASYPSGTSYYNEQF
TRBJ2-7 TRBV5-4 . ASSLDGGAYEQY
TRBJ1-2 TRBV10-3 . AISLGQYDGYT
TRBJ2-7 TRBV20-1 few SARRRDHEQY
TRBJ2-1 TRBV9 . ASSVGLAGGASSCNEQF
TRBJ2-2 TRBV10-3 . ATGGTSGSPTGELF
TRBJ1-2 TRBV29-1 . SVGGGGYGYT
TRBJ2-1 TRBV7-7 . ASSLAGLTGTNEQF
TRBJ2-1 TRBV5-1 few ASSLSSGSSNEQF
TRBJ1-4 TRBV19 few ASSSSGSTNEKLF
TRBJ2-7 TRBV7-9 . ASSWGLSYEQY
TRBJ2-7 TRBV6-5 . ASSDGRSLAQY
TRBJ1-2 TRBV20-1 . SATATDYGYT
TRBJ2-7 TRBV20-1 . SARGGWSGDYEQY
TRBJ1-5 TRBV19 . ASSIDSYNQPQH
TRBJ1-4 TRBV20-1 . SAAGGLGEKLF
TRBJ1-5 TRBV2 . ASREWDRGHQPQH
TRBJ2-2 TRBV7-7 . ASRRGQNTGELF
TRBJ1-2 TRBV19 . ASSFTRQIPDGYT
TRBJ2-5 TRBV7-2 . ASSQHRSETQY
TRBJ2-7 TRBV15 . ASSRQGSTYEQY
TRBJ1-1 TRBV12-3/TRBV12-4 . ASIGRPNTEAF
TRBJ2-7 TRBV20-1 . SGLGTGGGYEQY
TRBJ2-2 TRBV25-1 . VSSSSPRGTGELF
TRBJ1-1 TRBV7-2 . ASSQEQSRTEAF
TRBJ2-7 TRBV6-2/TRBV6-3 . ASSYSTTADEQY
TRBJ1-5 TRBV7-9 . ASSLEGEPQH
TRBJ2-7 TRBV5-1 . ASSVGRTSYEQY
TRBJ1-2 TRBV20-1 . SLVRQGGYGYT